The clone carrying this TCR beta chain has only a few counts. Its antigen remains unidentified. Deletions cut 3 bases from V and 6 bases from J, with 11 bases between. The CDR3 consists of 14 residues. This sample is drawn from a study of T-cell memory formation after mild COVID-19. General study results and limits: For second-wave clones that peaked at day 37, SARS-CoV-2 specificity went unverified. Within pre-infection memory, some responding clones were found, suggesting cross-reactive memory joined.

Employing constant-segment primers, 5'RACE generated TCR alpha and TCR beta cDNA libraries bearing sample barcodes and UMIs. Using its own MiXCR run on the 5' RACE reads, TCRdb lists one record per CDR3 protein. The profile shows about 250,000 distinct CDR3 sequences, roughly 17% of them singletons. Sequenced sample: PBMCs or a T cell subset sorted from them (not recorded which). This clonotype originated in a man younger than 35 who had mild COVID-19 (a few samples of this study predate the infection). Cell type and time point are not known. This chain connects TRBV12-3 or TRBV12-4 to TRBJ1-4; maybe TRBD1 (6 bases). The CDR3 loop is CASSLGWTDEKLFF. As DNA, the CDR3 is TGTGCCAGCAGTTTGGGATGGACAGATGAAAAACTGTTTTTT.